These 25 T cell receptor beta chains originate from one sample sequenced in a study of long-term antiretroviral therapy in people with HIV. Version v3.0 of the immunoSEQ assay ran at survey level. Clones were sequenced by immunoSEQ multiplex PCR, and TCRdb holds only the in-frame ones, with some missing. Of around 21,000 clones detected, around 87% appear once; the ten largest clones hold 7.5% to 9.5%. This specimen was unsorted PBMCs, taken 0.2 years before starting antiretroviral therapy. Receptors originate from a man in his late teens or twenties with HIV.

The gene calls are TRBV6-5 and TRBJ1-6; D call uncertain. The germline CDR1 and CDR2 sequences are MNHEY and SVGAGI. The germline V and J ends were trimmed by 9 bases and 8 bases, with 11 bases remaining between them. The CDR3 extends over 12 amino acids. The CDR3 DNA is TGTGCCAGTAGGAGCGGGGATTCACCCCTCCACTTT. Protein sequence: CASRSGDSPLHF.

The J gene is TRBJ2-1, the V gene TRBV27, with 7 bases that match TRBD2. Germline CDR1 is MNHEY and CDR2 is SMNVEV (reference sequence). Trimming at V came to 6 bases and at J to 2 bases, leaving 16 bases not matched to a gene. The CDR3 has 18 residues. DNA of the CDR3: TGTGCCAGCAGCGTGAGGTGGCCCAGCGGGACCCCCTACAATGAGCAGTTCTTC. Protein sequence: CASSVRWPSGTPYNEQFF.

V gene TRBV7-9 combines with J gene TRBJ2-7; 9 nucleotides align to TRBD1. V lost 3 bases and J lost 2; bases outside the gene matches: 2. This CDR3 has 14 residues. From germline, CDR1 is SEHNR and CDR2 FQNEAQ (reference sequence). The CDR3 reads CASSFGDRAYEQYF. The CDR3 DNA sequence: TGTGCCAGCAGCTTCGGGGACAGGGCCTACGAGCAGTACTTC.

V usage is TRBV5-4 and J usage is TRBJ2-7; 7 nucleotides agree with TRBD1. J lost 0 bases, V lost 2 bases, and 5 bases had no gene match. The CDR3 extends over 15 amino acids. CDR1 SGHNT and CDR2 YYREEE come from the germline V gene (reference sequence). In DNA, the CDR3 is TGTGCCAGCAGCTTCGACAGGGATAGCTCCTACGAGCAGTACTTC. Translated: CASSFDRDSSYEQYF.

V usage is TRBV5-6 and J usage is TRBJ2-6, with a possible D match to TRBD1 (6 bases). With 4 bases removed from V and 1 base from J, the gap between germline ends came to 12 bases. The CDR3 sequence is 16 residues long. Germline CDR1 is SGHDT and CDR2 is YYEEEE. The CDR3 nucleotides read TGTGCCAGCAGCCCCCGGACAGCTTCTGGGGCCAACGTCCTGACTTTC. This translates into CASSPRTASGANVLTF.

The chain recombines TRBV11-2 with TRBJ2-7; D possibly corresponds to TRBD2 (5 bases). Germline-derived CDR1 and CDR2 are SGHAT and FQNNGV. Between the trimmed V and J ends, which lost 7 bases and 5 bases, there was a span of 18 bases. The CDR3 loop spans 14 amino acids. The CDR3 is CASIGRAAWDEQYF. The DNA for the CDR3 is TGTGCCAGCATCGGACGAGCGGCGTGGGACGAGCAGTACTTC.

The rearrangement links TRBV9 to TRBJ1-2; 7 bases agree with TRBD1. J gave up 4 bases and V 4 bases, and 13 bases lay outside the gene matches. CDR3 size: 16 residues. Germline CDR1 and CDR2: SGDLS and YYNGEE. The CDR3 coding sequence is TGTGCCAGCAGCATACCGAAGACAGGGAACGCCTATGGCTACACCTTC. Protein sequence: CASSIPKTGNAYGYTF.

The rearrangement joins TRBV6-6 to TRBJ2-7; 7 bases are a match to TRBD1. Germline V lookup: CDR1 MNHNY, CDR2 SVGAGI (reference sequence). CDR3 length: 12 amino acids. V gave up 10 bases and J gave up 5 bases; unmatched junction bases: 8. The CDR3 DNA follows: TGTGCCACTACAGGGGAATTCAACGAGCAGTACTTC. It codes for CATTGEFNEQYF.

This clone has just one count. The chain couples TRBV5-5 to TRBJ2-3; the D gene is possibly TRBD2 (5 bases). V was trimmed by 1 base and J by 2 bases, leaving 17 bases between them. There are 17 residues in the CDR3. The germline V gene encodes CDR1 SGHKS and CDR2 YYEKEE (reference sequence). The CDR3 is CASSLRSWGEDTDTQYF. CDR3 in DNA: TGTGCCAGCAGCTTGAGAAGTTGGGGAGAGGACACAGATACGCAGTATTTT. Looking up the rest from reference TRBV5-5 and TRBJ2-3 gives the full variable domain: DAGVTQSPTHLIKTRGQQVTLRCSPISGHKSVSWYQQVLGQGPQFIFQYYEKEERGRGNFPDRFSARQFPNYSSELNVNALLLGDSALYLCASSLRSWGEDTDTQYFGPGTRLTVL.

The genes are TRBV11-2 and TRBJ2-7; D is tentatively TRBD1 or TRBD2 (5 bases each). V lost 3 bases, J lost 3 bases, and 12 bases lay in between. Germline CDR1 SGHAT, CDR2 FQNNGV. This CDR3 region has 14 residues. CDR3 sequence (DNA): TGTGCCAGCAGCTTGGGGGAAGGAAGCTACGAGCAGTACTTC. Translation gives CASSLGEGSYEQYF.

CDR3 protein: CASSPQGYEQYF. The CDR3 nucleotides read TGTGCCAGCAGCCCTCAAGGCTACGAGCAGTACTTC. This sequence joins TRBV11-1 and TRBJ2-7; D not certain. This CDR3 has 12 amino acids. V lost 5 bases, J lost 3 bases, and 8 bases lay in between. Germline loops: CDR1 SGHAT, CDR2 FQDESV (reference sequence).

Remarks on this clone: Other nucleotide sequences from this sample produce the same CDR3. V and J are TRBV2 and TRBJ2-5; D is perhaps TRBD2 (6 bases). The CDR3 sequence is 15 residues long. Deletions cut 1 base from V and 5 bases from J, with 14 bases between. Germline CDR1 is SNHLY and CDR2 is FYNNEI. CDR3 region: CASSEGGGAGETQYF. DNA for the CDR3: TGTGCCAGCAGTGAAGGAGGAGGGGCGGGGGAGACCCAGTACTTC. The full variable domain, completed using reference TRBV2 and TRBJ2-5, is EPEVTQTPSHQVTQMGQEVILRCVPISNHLYFYWYRQILGQKVEFLVSFYNNEISEKSEIFDDQFSVERPDGSNFTLKIRSTKLEDSAMYFCASSEGGGAGETQYFGPGTRLLVL.

V and J are TRBV5-1 and TRBJ1-2; D remains ambiguous. Trimming pared 0 bases from V and 8 bases from J, leaving 14 bases between. The CDR3 has 14 amino acids. Germline CDR1 is SGHRS and CDR2 is YFSETQ. DNA for the CDR3: TGCGCCAGCAGCTTGGTCCCGGACTACCCAGGCTACACCTTC. Translating gives CASSLVPDYPGYTF. Together with reference TRBV5-1 and TRBJ1-2, the CDR3 gives the full variable domain: KAGVTQTPRYLIKTRGQQVTLSCSPISGHRSVSWYQQTPGQGLQFLFEYFSETQRNKGNFPGRFSGRQFSNSRSEMNVSTLELGDSALYLCASSLVPDYPGYTFGSGTRLTVV.

This chain links TRBV5-1 with TRBJ2-3; the D is unclear. This CDR3 is 14 amino acids long. Trimming took off 0 bases at V and 5 bases at J, with 10 bases between the two ends. CDR1 and CDR2 from the germline V gene are SGHRS and YFSETQ. The CDR3 region is CASSLDSPRDTQYF. CDR3 nucleotides: TGCGCCAGCAGCTTGGATTCTCCCAGAGATACGCAGTATTTT.

The chain uses TRBV9 and TRBJ2-3; D gene uncertain. The V and J ends lost 4 bases and 7 bases respectively, with 19 bases between them. Germline V gene sequence: CDR1 SGDLS, CDR2 YYNGEE. The CDR3 loop spans 15 amino acids. The DNA of the CDR3 is TGTGCCAGCAGCCCTTTAGTCGGAGAGCTAAATACGCAGTATTTT. This translates into CASSPLVGELNTQYF.

The V call is TRBV4-3, the J call TRBJ2-5; no clear D. The V end was cut by 0 bases, the J end by 0 bases, with 8 bases between. CDR1 and CDR2 from the germline V gene are LGHNA and YSLEER. The CDR3 covers 15 residues. The CDR3 region has the DNA TGCGCCAGCAGCCAAGATGCGGACCACCAAGAGACCCAGTACTTC. Protein: CASSQDADHQETQYF.

This chain links TRBV7-8 with TRBJ2-7; no clear D. Germline CDR1 reads SGHVS; CDR2 reads FQNEAQ. V gave up 2 bases and J gave up 4 bases, with 9 bases separating them. The CDR3 spans 13 residues. The CDR3 sequence is CASSLSNGYEQYF. Here the CDR3 DNA reads TGTGCCAGCAGCTTAAGCAACGGGTACGAGCAGTACTTC.

The V and J genes are TRBV4-3 and TRBJ2-7; D could derive from TRBD1 or TRBD2 (6 bases each). CDR1 LGHNA and CDR2 YSLEER come from the germline V gene. The CDR3 totals 16 residues. The germline V and J ends were trimmed by 0 bases and 0 bases, with 12 bases remaining between them. CDR3: CASSQEARGHSYEQYF. CDR3 sequence (DNA): TGCGCCAGCAGCCAAGAAGCCCGGGGGCACTCCTACGAGCAGTACTTC.

The CDR3 coding sequence is TGCGCCAGCAGCTTGAGCCAGGGCCTTGTCACCGGGGAGCTGTTTTTT. Its translation is CASSLSQGLVTGELFF. The chain couples TRBV5-1 to TRBJ2-2; perhaps TRBD1 as D (5 bases). Germline V gives CDR1 SGHRS, CDR2 YFSETQ. The germline V and J ends were trimmed by 1 base and 4 bases, with 14 bases remaining between them. The CDR3 consists of 16 residues.

CDR3 coding DNA: TGTGCCAGCAGCAAAAGTGAGTACAGGGGAACTGAAGCTTTCTTT. Translating it yields CASSKSEYRGTEAFF. This chain joins TRBV21-1 and TRBJ1-1; the table's D gene call, TRBD1, was not cross checked with the DNA. TRBV21-1 is marked as a pseudogene. This CDR3 is 15 amino acids long.

This sequence joins TRBV4-2 and TRBJ2-1, with D hard to call. Trimming left V 3 bases short and J 1 base short, with 13 bases between. This CDR3 has 16 amino acids. Germline V gene sequence: CDR1 LGHNA, CDR2 YNFKEQ. CDR3 DNA sequence: TGTGCCAGCAGCCATCCAGTGGTGCCGTCCTACAATGAGCAGTTCTTC. This encodes CASSHPVVPSYNEQFF.

This sequence joins TRBV27 and TRBJ2-2, with TRBD2 matching over 14 bases. Per germline, CDR1 MNHEY and CDR2 SMNVEV (reference sequence). V lost 8 bases, J lost 5 bases, and 16 bases stayed unmatched. There are 19 residues in the CDR3. The CDR3 bases are TGTGCCAGCGGGGTTCATCCGGGACTAGCGGGAGAGCGTACCGGGGAGCTGTTTTTT. Translated, it gives CASGVHPGLAGERTGELFF.

V and J are TRBV5-6 and TRBJ1-2; D uncertain. V was trimmed by 2 bases and J by 8 bases, leaving 7 bases between them. The CDR3 length is 11 residues. Per germline, CDR1 SGHDT and CDR2 YYEEEE. The CDR3 loop is CASSLYLGYTF. The CDR3 region has the DNA TGTGCCAGCAGCTTATACCTCGGCTACACCTTC.

The genes are TRBV5-8 and TRBJ2-3, with 10 bases aligning to TRBD2. The V segment lost 3 bases and the J segment 5 bases; nucleotides outside the gene matches: 3. Germline V CDR1 and CDR2: SGHTS, YDEGEE. The length of the CDR3 is 14 residues. CDR3 nucleotide sequence: TGTGCCAGCAGCTACCGGACTAGCGGAGATACGCAGTATTTT. Protein product: CASSYRTSGDTQYF.

The chain employs TRBV7-2 and TRBJ2-3; TRBD2 matches at 10 bases. Germline assignment: CDR1 SGHTA and CDR2 FQGNSA. The CDR3 spans 14 residues. V dropped 10 bases and J dropped 3; count of bases not matched to a gene: 7. As DNA, the CDR3 is TGTGCCACCTGTCCGGGACTAGCGACAGATACGCAGTATTTT. It translates to CATCPGLATDTQYF.